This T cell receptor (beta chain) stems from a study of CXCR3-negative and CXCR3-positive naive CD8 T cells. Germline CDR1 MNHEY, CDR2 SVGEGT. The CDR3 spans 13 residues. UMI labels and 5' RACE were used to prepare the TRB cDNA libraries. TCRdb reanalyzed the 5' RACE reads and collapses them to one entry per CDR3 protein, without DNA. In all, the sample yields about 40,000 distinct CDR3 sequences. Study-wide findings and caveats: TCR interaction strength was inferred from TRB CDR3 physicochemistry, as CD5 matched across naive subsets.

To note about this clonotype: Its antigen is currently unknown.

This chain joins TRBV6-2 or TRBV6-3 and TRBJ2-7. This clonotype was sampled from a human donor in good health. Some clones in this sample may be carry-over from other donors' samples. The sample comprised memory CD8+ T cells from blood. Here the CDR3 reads CASSQQNPYEQYF.